The source of this T cell receptor beta chain is a study of cytomegalovirus exposure and HLA in healthy donors (dated by TCRdb to between 2016 and 2019). The study in broad terms: In an earlier analysis of about 560 of the donors, 250 to 350 Gb of sequence data and 117 million unique TCR beta sequences from 150 million to 200 million T cells were reported. A later analysis re-analyzed previously published TCR beta repertoires from hundreds of donors and added high-resolution HLA genotyping to study TCR occurrence patterns. An earlier analysis of several hundred of the donors applied high-throughput TCR beta sequencing to assess whether each TCR beta V gene segment acted as functional or pseudogenic. A separate validation cohort of 90 to 150 different subjects was used in addition to the approximately 670-subject first cohort. Roughly 300 gigabases of sequencing data and around 80 million unique TCR sequences made up an early release that covered roughly 670 HLA-typed donors. Four or five DR-DQ haplotypes were handled as single units for association and clustering because linkage in the cohort was strong. The T cell repertoires of about 700 subjects were profiled by immunosequencing and related to cytomegalovirus serostatus. Among the roughly 400 genotyped donors, approximately 76% belonged to the genetic ancestry cluster associated with self-reported Caucasian donors. Donor age, sex, ethnicity and CMV serostatus were compiled alongside the repertoire data. The number of donors typed differed by locus, with roughly 620-630 for A, B, C, DRB1 and DQB1, roughly 520 for DQA1, approximately 580 for DPA1, and 400 to 490 for DPB1. Every repertoire in the discovery cohort had been generated on one and the same sequencing platform. In the later analysis, no new phenotypic data were used to find candidate immune exposures; instead, reliance was placed on TCR beta sequences and their occurrence across donors. A later genetic analysis used genome-wide SNP genotypes for about 60% of the roughly 700 donors, treating that subset as a discovery cohort. The study aimed to test whether cataloging public T cell receptors could reveal signatures of past pathogen exposure. Both class I and class II loci were covered by HLA typing, at four-digit resolution. Among roughly 400 genotyped donors of the cohort, an average of around 220,000 unique TCR beta nucleotide sequences was sequenced per donor, of which 15% to 20% were non-productive. To predict cytomegalovirus infection status, the study brought together high-throughput TCR immunosequencing, statistical association of individual TCRs with disease status, and machine learning. The full study reports these points: At a false discovery rate of 0.05, a later analysis linked roughly 17,000 TCR beta sequences to specific HLA alleles. A later analysis found that TCR association rates varied across HLA loci, with DRB1 alleles showing the most associated TCRs and HLA-C alleles the fewest. In a later analysis, several top co-occurrence clusters were reported to appear linked to parvovirus B19, influenza, CMV and Epstein-Barr virus. Across donors, most TCR sequences were observed very rarely, whereas some public TCRs were present in many individuals. A further reported finding was that TCR beta sequences accurately predicted the HLA-A and HLA-B alleles for most subjects in the first cohort. A later genetic analysis reported fewer N-insertions in productive TCRs among donors in an Asian-associated ancestry cluster than the approximately 700-donor mean. Because some donors lacked HLA typing at each locus, the association tests relied only on the typed subset. This cohort had only TCR beta chains sequenced, and the lack of alpha or paired-chain data limited which features could be detected. Broadly in line with IMGT annotations, most TCR beta V segments showed up in productive rearrangements about 87% or about 30% of the time in an earlier analysis of some 590 of the donors. Compared with equally common non-associated chains, HLA-associated TCR beta chains in a later analysis were more clonally expanded and had lower generation probabilities. Most CMV-associated TCR beta chains appeared to be HLA-restricted in a later analysis, and the HLA associations seemed to be driven largely by CMV exposure. Three of the identified cytomegalovirus-associated TCR beta chains were confirmed in vitro to be specific for cytomegalovirus antigens. A cluster of highly shared sequence variants was judged likely to represent a technical artifact of the sequencing pipeline. The classifier was reported to diagnose cytomegalovirus status with high specificity and sensitivity in both the original and validation cohorts. Correlated functional status among segregating V segments might reflect linkage disequilibrium, but an unknown experimental factor could not be ruled out. Some IMGT-functional V segments, including TRBV6-2 and TRBV6-3, could not be told apart with the 87-base-pair reads, so those segments were excluded. Sequencing depth was assumed to be roughly uniform across donors in the presence/absence analyses, though that assumption may not hold. Strong co-occurrence of HLA alleles, especially DR and DQ, made assigning TCR associations to individual alleles difficult. The authors suggested that the approach could potentially be extended to other disease states and immunological phenotypes. CMV serostatus was the only immune exposure information available for the cohort. In the study, 150 to 200 TCR beta chains were listed as associated with cytomegalovirus. The earlier analysis of approximately 590 of the donors excluded over 15 rarely observed V segments, including chromosome 9 orphons, because counts were too low. In a later genetic analysis, a missense DCLRE1C variant was associated with V-gene and J-gene trimming of TCR beta chains, and the association was replicated in an independent cohort.

In regard to this clone: The antigen it binds to is not known. Base-call qualities are not available, and no considerably larger clone is one nucleotide away.

V gives up 2 bases and J gives up 7 bases, and the segment between their germline ends measures 10 bases. CDR1 and CDR2, per the germline V gene (reference sequence), are SGHKS and YYEKEE. The CDR3 goes from the cysteine to the phenylalanine over 13 residues. Just CDR3 DNA is preserved here, 39 bases in frame from base 1. The cohort was made up of hundreds of healthy bone marrow donors. At the time of sampling, every cohort member was nominally healthy, though immune exposures that went unrecorded were likely present. The donor was CMV seronegative and belonged to the group of approximately 320 seronegative cohort members. A peripheral blood sample was collected from each donor, and TCR beta sequencing was performed on peripheral blood mononuclear cells. Genomic DNA was extracted from the blood cell samples with the Qiagen DNeasy Blood Extraction Kit. The library was generated by the immunoSEQ multiplex PCR assay. For the multiplex PCR, a mixture combining 60 forward primers for TCR Vbeta segments and 13 reverse primers for TCR Jbeta segments was used. A multiplex PCR assay on genomic DNA amplified the CDR3 region of rearranged TCR beta genes. The amplified TCR beta libraries were sequenced on the Illumina HiSeq System as 87-base-pair reads. The study's processing was this. A later analysis counted tens of millions of unique TCR beta chains across the 670 or so repertoires, and roughly 9.9 million of these chains were shared by at least two donors. Raw reads were error-corrected and collapsed into unique sequences by a nearest-neighbor algorithm in which closely related sequences were merged to remove PCR and sequencing errors. V, D and J gene segments were assigned by aligning CDR3 sequences to IMGT reference sequences. For a sequence to be retained, a match of at least six nucleotides to both a V gene segment and a J gene segment was required. A rearrangement counted as productive if the CDR3 had no stop codons and remained in frame with V and J, and every other rearrangement counted as non-productive. Following IMGT convention, CDR3 was defined as the stretch from the second conserved V-encoded cysteine up to the conserved J-encoded phenylalanine. The earlier analysis of some 580 of the donors excluded any sequence lacking an unambiguous match to a single V gene segment. An earlier analysis of a few hundred of the donors called V segments functional above 56.7% productive rearrangements and segregating when the between-donor standard deviation exceeded 5%. A statistical classification framework was built for diagnosing cytomegalovirus status from the catalog of TCR beta chain sequences. V and J gene assignment, in a later analysis, came from comparing TCR nucleotide sequences with IMGT/GENE-DB human TR gene sequences. The TCRdist pipeline was used in a later analysis to assign CDR3 sequences and most-parsimonious VDJ recombination scenarios. A later analysis defined each TCR beta chain by its CDR3 amino acid sequence plus V-gene family, and excluded reads lacking a unique V-gene family. In a later analysis, a few hundred highly shared, low-generation-probability nucleotide sequences were removed to address suspected cross-contamination and a sequencing artifact. In a later analysis, a clonal expansion index for each public chain was calculated from normalized within-repertoire ranks of inferred template counts. In a later analysis, generation probabilities were computed using a VDJ recombination model fitted to out-of-frame rearrangements, and the results were checked against IGoR. Hypergeometric tests were used in a later analysis to score TCR-TCR, TCR-HLA and TCR-CMV co-occurrence, with a repertoire-size bias correction applied to the TCR pairs. False discovery rates were estimated in a later analysis by permuting HLA or CMV assignments 20 times. In a later analysis, co-occurring TCRs were grouped using DBSCAN, and TCRdist sequence similarity was added for clustering within HLA-allele-positive subsets. For co-occurrence clustering, repertoires with fewer than 30,000 or more than 120,000 public chains were excluded, along with a handful of repertoires with anomalous nucleotide sharing. The clones in this table, taken by TCRdb from immuneACCESS, are in-frame only. Not every clone is retained; where verified, under half of the shortfall comes from an unresolved V gene, and the cause of the rest is unknown. That table gives V, J and clone size, and the DNA gave D and trimming. The sample includes some 120,000 clones, with less than 85% observed a single time. Approximately 4.1% of the sample lies in the top ten.

The sequence links TRBV5-5 to TRBJ1-5, with no confident D gene call. The source is a woman in her thirties or forties in good health and CMV-seronegative. The sequenced sample was PBMCs. The nucleotide sequence reads as follows: TGTGCCAGCAGCTTTGCATTGGGCCAGCCCCAGCATTTT. It translates as CASSFALGQPQHF.